Presented here are 23 T cell receptor beta chains from one specimen sequenced in a study of T cell clonality in common variable immunodeficiency. Here immunoSEQ multiplex PCR was the method, and the copy in TCRdb shows in-frame clones only, minus some. The table lists about 41,000 clones, with no singletons. The sequencing input was peripheral blood mononuclear cells. The receptors were gathered from a person aged 18-70 years in good health.

In this sample, this clone turned up many times. The read falls 3 residues short of the CDR3 end, and the missing part is taken from the germline J gene. V and J are TRBV30 and TRBJ1-5; D uncertain. V lost 0 bases, J lost 5 bases, and 8 bases lay in between. The CDR3 consists of 13 residues. Germline lookup yields CDR1 GTSNPN and CDR2 SVGIG (reference sequence). Incomplete CDR3 DNA: TGTGCCTGGAGTGTACACGGGGATCAGCCC. Its translation: CAWSVHGDQP. The complete CDR3 reads CAWSVHGDQPQHF.

This clone is medium-sized. The read ends 3 residues early relative to the CDR3; the germline J gene fills the gap. The chain recombines TRBV4-2 with TRBJ1-4; no definite D call. The V end lost 4 bases, the J end lost 5 bases, and 20 bases lay between the germline ends. Germline values: CDR1 LGHNA, CDR2 YNFKEQ. The CDR3 contains 17 residues. The CDR3 loop is CASSLSQIDGSNEKLFF. CDR3 DNA (partial): TGTGCCAGCAGCCTTAGCCAGATAGACGGTTCAAATGAAAAA.

In its sample, this clone was seen many times. The read ends 3 residues early relative to the CDR3; the germline J gene fills the gap. The V and J genes are TRBV4-2 and TRBJ2-1; 7 bases are a match to TRBD2. The length of the CDR3 is 16 residues. Germline loops: CDR1 LGHNA, CDR2 YNFKEQ. J lost 7 bases, V lost 4 bases, and 13 bases had no gene match. The CDR3 sequence is CASSRETSRRNNEQFF. The CDR3 DNA, read in part, is TGTGCCAGCAGCCGAGAGACTAGCAGGAGGAATAATGAG.

This clone was picked up many times. The CDR3 end is not reached by the read, which stops 3 residues before it; the germline J gene fills it in. This chain uses TRBV20-1 with TRBJ2-1; D remains ambiguous. This CDR3 contains 15 residues. Germline CDR1 DFQATT, CDR2 SNEGSKA (reference sequence). The V gene lost 1 base and the J gene lost 0 bases, with 10 bases spanning the gap. CDR3 DNA, as far as it was read: TGCAGTGCTAGAGCGGGTCCGAGCTCCTACAATGAG. This encodes CSARAGPSSYNE. From start to end, the CDR3 is CSARAGPSSYNEQFF.

This clone was detected many times. The read gets to within 3 residues of the CDR3 end, and the germline J gene fills in the rest. The rearrangement links TRBV29-1 to TRBJ2-7; tentatively, D is TRBD1 (6 bases). The CDR3 consists of 13 residues. CDR1 is SQVTM, CDR2 ANQGSEA, per germline. Trimming removed 1 base at V and 2 bases at J, with 9 bases between. The DNA read from the CDR3 is TGCAGCGTTGAAGGGACAGAAACCTACGAG. It yields the protein CSVEGTETYE. The full-length CDR3 reads as CSVEGTETYEQYF.

This clone has a count of ten or more. The observed sequence ends 3 residues before the CDR3 terminus, with the missing tail filled in from the germline J gene. This chain joins TRBV7-3 and TRBJ2-7, with unresolved D. Trimming shortened V by 0 bases and J by 2 bases, and 5 bases separated the two germline ends. The CDR3 spans 13 residues. Germline V lookup: CDR1 SGHTA, CDR2 FQGTGA. The CDR3 protein is CASSLTGTYEQYF. The CDR3 DNA, read in part, is TGTGCCAGCAGCTTAACTGGCACCTACGAG.

This clone has ten or more counts. The DNA ends 3 residues before the CDR3 does, and the rest of the CDR3 is filled in from the germline J gene. The chain has TRBV7-2 and TRBJ1-3; D gene unclear. This CDR3 is 14 amino acids long. Germline lookup yields CDR1 SGHTA and CDR2 FQGNSA. V was cut by 5 bases and J by 0 bases, with 8 bases left in between. The part of the CDR3 DNA that was read is TGTGCCAGCAGCCGCACCAGCTCTGGAAACACC. Amino acid sequence: CASSRTSSGNT. The whole CDR3 protein is CASSRTSSGNTIYF.

This clone has a count of ten or more. The read ends 3 residues shy of where the CDR3 ends; the end is completed using the germline J gene. The chain joins TRBV7-3 to TRBJ2-2, with D possibly matching TRBD1 (6 bases). The V end was cut by 5 bases, the J end by 3 bases, with 10 bases between. Germline assignment: CDR1 SGHTA and CDR2 FQGTGA. The length of the CDR3 is 14 residues. The sequenced part of the CDR3 DNA is TGTGCCAGCAGCCCCAACAGGGACACCGGGGAG. Protein sequence: CASSPNRDTGE. The CDR3 in its entirety is CASSPNRDTGELFF.

This clone was detected ten times or more. CDR3 bases read: TGTGCCAGCAGTTATGTTGGGGCGCTCCCCTACAATGAG. Translating it yields CASSYVGALPYNE. The full CDR3 protein reads CASSYVGALPYNEQFF. The chain combines TRBV6-2 or TRBV6-3 with TRBJ2-1; a possible D gene is TRBD1 (5 bases). Coverage ceases 3 residues before the CDR3 finishes, and the germline J gene fills in the end. This CDR3 is 16 amino acids long. Trimming took 3 bases from V and 2 from J, leaving 14 bases between them. The V gene's germline CDR1 is MNHEY and CDR2 SVGEGT.

At least ten counts were recorded for this clone. The read gets to within 3 residues of the CDR3 end, and the germline J gene fills in the rest. The chain combines TRBV5-1 with TRBJ2-1, with TRBD2 identical over 8 bases. CDR1 and CDR2 from the germline V gene are SGHRS and YFSETQ. The CDR3 has 14 residues. Trimming at V came to 4 bases and at J to 9 bases, leaving 9 bases not matched to a gene. The CDR3 sequence is CASSPGTSVGEQFF. The covered CDR3 bases are TGCGCCAGCAGCCCCGGGACTAGTGTCGGTGAG. Looking up the rest from reference TRBV5-1 and TRBJ2-1 gives the full variable domain: KAGVTQTPRYLIKTRGQQVTLSCSPISGHRSVSWYQQTPGQGLQFLFEYFSETQRNKGNFPGRFSGRQFSNSRSEMNVSTLELGDSALYLCASSPGTSVGEQFFGPGTRLTVL.

This clone has a handful of counts. The CDR3 extends 3 residues past the end of the read, so its final part is completed from the germline J gene. The V and J genes are TRBV11-2 and TRBJ1-4; 9 nucleotides agree with TRBD1. With V trimmed by 5 bases and J by 6 bases, 4 bases remained unmatched. The CDR3 has 14 amino acids. Germline-derived CDR1 and CDR2 are SGHAT and FQNNGV. The CDR3 sequence is CASSTRTGDEKLFF. The covered CDR3 bases are TGTGCCAGCAGCACCCGGACAGGGGATGAAAAA.

This clone was seen ten or more times. Incomplete CDR3 DNA: TGTGCCAGCTCGTCGGGACTAGCGGACAATGAG. Protein product: CASSSGLADNE. Given in full, the CDR3 is CASSSGLADNEQFF. V is TRBV18 and J is TRBJ2-1, with 11 bases lining up with TRBD2. The read falls 3 residues short of the CDR3 end, and the missing part is taken from the germline J gene. V shed 6 bases, J shed 5 bases, and the junction held 3 bases outside the gene matches. CDR1 is KGHSH and CDR2 is LQKENI in the germline V gene. The CDR3 is 14 amino acids.

This clone was picked up many times. Read data end 3 residues before the CDR3 end; the end is taken from the germline J gene. The gene calls are TRBV7-2 and TRBJ2-7, with unresolved D. There are 14 residues in the CDR3. V was shortened by 1 base and J by 2 bases, with 9 bases between the two germline ends. From germline, CDR1 is SGHTA and CDR2 FQGNSA. The sequenced part of the CDR3 DNA is TGTGCCAGCAGCTTAGTTCACGGTGCCTACGAG. Translating gives CASSLVHGAYE. In full, the CDR3 is CASSLVHGAYEQYF.

This clone was picked up many times. The CDR3 end lies 3 residues beyond the end of the read and is filled in from the germline J gene. This sequence joins TRBV7-8 and TRBJ2-3; possible D gene TRBD2, 8 bases. V lost 5 bases to trimming and J lost 3 bases, with 21 bases between them. The CDR3 consists of 17 residues. The germline V gene has CDR1 SGHVS and CDR2 FQNEAQ. Partial CDR3 DNA: TGTGCCAGCAGCCCCCCGGGAGGGGGCATCAATACAGATACG. Its translation: CASSPPGGGINTDT. The whole CDR3 is CASSPPGGGINTDTQYF.

This clone was counted a few times. The read halts 3 residues ahead of the CDR3 end, with the missing end drawn from the germline J gene. The gene calls are TRBV20-1 and TRBJ2-1, with 15 bases fitting TRBD2. CDR1 is DFQATT and CDR2 is SNEGSKA in the germline V gene (reference sequence). This CDR3 is built from 16 residues. The V gene end was trimmed by 6 bases and the J gene end by 5 bases; junction bases not matched to a gene: 8. CDR3 region: CSAITGLAGGHNEQFF. The sequenced CDR3 bases are TGCAGTGCAATAACTGGACTAGCGGGAGGGCACAATGAG.

This clone was found many times. The CDR3 extends 3 residues past the end of the read, so its final part is completed from the germline J gene. This chain joins TRBV19 and TRBJ1-5, with 10 bases that match TRBD1. In germline, CDR1 is LNHDA, CDR2 SQIVND (reference sequence). The CDR3 runs to 15 residues. J was trimmed by 4 bases and V by 7 bases; bases with no gene match: 7. CDR3 DNA, as far as it was read: TGTGCCAGTATCAGACAGGGGGCTGGGAATCAGCCC. Residues: CASIRQGAGNQP. The entire CDR3 protein is CASIRQGAGNQPQHF.

This clone was seen ten or more times. This CDR3 is CASSRLQGFQPQHF. The CDR3 bases that were read are TGTGCCAGCAGTCGCCTCCAGGGATTTCAGCCC. The J gene is TRBJ1-5, the V gene TRBV6-2 or TRBV6-3, with D possibly TRBD1 on 5 matching bases. Coverage ceases 3 residues before the CDR3 finishes, and the germline J gene fills in the end. This CDR3 is 14 amino acids long. CDR1 is MNHEY and CDR2 is SVGEGT in the germline V gene. V lost 5 bases to trimming and J lost 6 bases, with 14 bases between them.

This clone appeared many times. Read data end 3 residues before the CDR3 end; the end is taken from the germline J gene. The V gene is TRBV28, the J gene TRBJ2-7; TRBD2 matches at 8 bases. V dropped 6 bases and J dropped 3; count of bases not matched to a gene: 10. This CDR3 contains 15 residues. Germline CDR1 is MDHEN and CDR2 is SYDVKM. CDR3 sequence reads: CASSPGGAESYEQYF. Incomplete CDR3 DNA: TGTGCCAGCAGCCCCGGGGGGGCGGAGAGCTACGAG.

This clone was seen ten or more times. The read gets to within 3 residues of the CDR3 end, and the germline J gene fills in the rest. V gene TRBV28 combines with J gene TRBJ2-7, with 10 bases aligning to TRBD2. Unmatched junction bases numbered 12, after V lost 7 bases and J lost 0 bases. Germline CDR1 is MDHEN and CDR2 is SYDVKM. The length of the CDR3 is 17 residues. The CDR3 protein is CASTQILAGFSSYEQYF. CDR3 DNA, as far as it was read: TGTGCCAGCACCCAGATACTAGCGGGATTCTCCTCCTACGAG.

In its sample, this clone was seen many times. Read data end 3 residues before the CDR3 end; the end is taken from the germline J gene. V and J are TRBV19 and TRBJ1-5; the match to TRBD1 covers 7 bases. The germline gives CDR1 LNHDA, CDR2 SQIVND (reference sequence). The junction had 10 bases not matched to a gene; V was cut back by 7 bases and J by 1 base. This CDR3 contains 16 residues. The CDR3 bases that were read are TGTGCCAGTAACCCAGTGGAGGGGGCGAGCAATCAGCCC. This encodes CASNPVEGASNQP. The full CDR3 reads CASNPVEGASNQPQHF. Based on the CDR3 plus reference TRBV19 and TRBJ1-5, the full variable domain is DGGITQSPKYLFRKEGQNVTLSCEQNLNHDAMYWYRQDPGQGLRLIYYSQIVNDFQKGDIAEGYSVSREKKESFPLTVTSAQKNPTAFYLCASNPVEGASNQPQHFGDGTRLSIL.

This clone was counted a few times. CDR3 amino acids: CASSLVARQNYGYTF. The covered CDR3 bases are TGTGCCAGCAGCTTAGTAGCCCGGCAGAACTATGGC. V is TRBV7-6 and J is TRBJ1-2; D call uncertain. The DNA ends 3 residues before the CDR3 does, and the rest of the CDR3 is filled in from the germline J gene. Germline CDR1 SGHVS, CDR2 FNYEAQ. The CDR3 sequence is 15 residues long. V lost 1 base, J lost 2 bases, and 11 bases lay in between.

In this sample, this clone turned up many times. The sequenced fragment ends 3 residues before the CDR3 boundary, so the rest is inferred from the germline J gene. V gene TRBV19 combines with J gene TRBJ1-4; 8 bases align to TRBD1. Germline lookup yields CDR1 LNHDA and CDR2 SQIVND (reference sequence). This CDR3 comprises 14 residues. J lost 8 bases, V lost 5 bases, and 7 bases had no gene match. The CDR3 protein is CASSPGQGGEKLFF. The CDR3 DNA, read in part, is TGTGCCAGTAGTCCAGGACAGGGAGGCGAAAAA.

Many counts were recorded for this clone. The read terminates 3 residues before the CDR3 end, so the remaining end is supplied by the germline J gene. V gene TRBV5-4 combines with J gene TRBJ2-3, with D hard to call. Trimming removed 0 bases from V and 0 bases from J, with 8 bases in between. Germline CDR1 reads SGHNT; CDR2 reads YYREEE (reference sequence). The CDR3 length is 15 residues. CDR3 region: CASSLVAASTDTQYF. CDR3 DNA, as far as it was read: TGTGCCAGCAGCTTGGTAGCAGCTAGCACAGATACG. Full variable domain (rest looked up from reference TRBV5-4 and TRBJ2-3): ETGVTQSPTHLIKTRGQQVTLRCSSQSGHNTVSWYQQALGQGPQFIFQYYREEENGRGNFPPRFSGLQFPNYSSELNVNALELDDSALYLCASSLVAASTDTQYFGPGTRLTVL.